The 14 T cell receptor beta chains below come from one sample, sequenced in a study of blood T cell repertoires in COVID-19. Assay used: immunoSEQ multiplex PCR; TCRdb lists only in-frame clones, some missing. Seen here are under 500,000 clones, roughly 85% observed once, and the top ten hold roughly 2%. Specimen: PBMCs or T cells enriched from blood (not recorded which). All receptors come from a woman aged 18-29 years with acute COVID-19.

The V gene is TRBV11-2, the J gene TRBJ2-7; 10 bases align to TRBD2. Germline V gene data show CDR1 as SGHAT and CDR2 as FQNNGV. The CDR3 has 17 residues. V shed 1 base, J shed 2 bases, and the junction held 8 bases outside the gene matches. The DNA of the CDR3 is TGTGCCAGCAGCTTAGGGCCTAGCGGGGGCCATCCCTACGAGCAGTACTTC. Translated, it gives CASSLGPSGGHPYEQYF.

The chain has TRBV27 and TRBJ1-2, with D uncertain. V was pared by 5 bases and J by 6 bases, with 13 bases between. Germline V gives CDR1 MNHEY, CDR2 SMNVEV (reference sequence). The CDR3 sequence is 13 residues long. The CDR3: CASSPRALDGYTF. CDR3 coding DNA: TGTGCCAGCAGTCCTCGAGCATTGGATGGCTACACCTTC.

The chain couples TRBV4-1 to TRBJ1-2; 8 bases line up with TRBD1. Germline values: CDR1 MGHRA, CDR2 YSYEKL. CDR3 length equals 16 residues. Germline trimming cut 1 base from V and 5 bases from J; bases unmatched to any gene: 9. Here the CDR3 reads CASSQVGQAYRYGYTF. CDR3 bases: TGCGCCAGCAGCCAAGTGGGACAGGCGTATCGTTATGGCTACACCTTC.

The chain links TRBV3-1 (or the pseudogene TRBV3-2) to TRBJ1-2; no definite D call. The V end was cut by 0 bases, the J end by 6 bases, with 17 bases between. The CDR3 totals 16 residues. Looked up from germline, CDR1 is LGHDT and CDR2 is YNNKEL (reference sequence). The DNA for the CDR3 is TGTGCCAGCAGCCAAGATGATTCTCGGTCCTTCAATGGCTACACCTTC. Amino acids: CASSQDDSRSFNGYTF.

In DNA, the CDR3 is TGTGCCAGCAGCACTGGGACAGAGGACCTGAACTACGAGCAGTACTTC. As protein: CASSTGTEDLNYEQYF. V usage is TRBV6-2 or TRBV6-3 and J usage is TRBJ2-7; 7 bases match TRBD1. Losses at the gene ends were 6 bases for V and 3 bases for J; bases not matched to a gene: 14. From germline, CDR1 is MNHEY and CDR2 SVGEGT. CDR3 size: 16 residues.

The chain recombines TRBV6-2 or TRBV6-3 with TRBJ1-2, with a possible D match to TRBD1 (6 bases). Germline CDR1 reads MNHEY; CDR2 reads SVGEGT. Trimming shortened V by 6 bases and J by 6 bases, and 29 bases separated the two germline ends. This CDR3 is 18 amino acids long. This CDR3 is CASSPTVLQGTFDHGYTF. CDR3 in DNA: TGTGCCAGCAGCCCCACGGTCTTACAGGGTACATTCGATCATGGCTACACCTTC.

J is TRBJ2-7 and V is TRBV29-1, with D hard to call. Germline values: CDR1 SQVTM, CDR2 ANQGSEA. The CDR3 loop spans 13 amino acids. Trimming stripped 3 bases from V and 3 bases from J, with 12 bases between. The CDR3 loop reads CSVDGVNSYEQYF. CDR3 bases: TGCAGCGTTGATGGTGTGAACAGCTACGAGCAGTACTTC.

V and J are TRBV5-1 and TRBJ2-1, with D possibly matching TRBD2 (6 bases). The CDR3 is 16 amino acids. The V gene lost 2 bases and the J gene lost 5 bases, with 17 bases spanning the gap. Germline values: CDR1 SGHRS, CDR2 YFSETQ. The CDR3 DNA is TGCGCCAGCAGCTTCGGAACGAGGGACTTCGACAATGAGCAGTTCTTC. Translation gives CASSFGTRDFDNEQFF.

In its sample, this clone was seen once. This sequence joins TRBV15 and TRBJ1-2; weak D call: TRBD1 (6 bases). CDR3 length equals 15 residues. Trimming stripped 6 bases from V and 3 bases from J, with 17 bases between. Germline-derived CDR1 and CDR2 are LNHNV and YYDKDF (reference sequence). CDR3 bases: TGTGCCACCAGTTTTTTGACAGGAGGTGACTATGGCTACACCTTC. Amino acid sequence: CATSFLTGGDYGYTF.

This clone appeared a few times. The same CDR3 arises from other DNA sequences in this sample as well. This rearrangement joins TRBV18 to TRBJ2-5, with 7 bases identical to TRBD1. The V segment lost 3 bases and the J segment 5 bases; nucleotides outside the gene matches: 0. The CDR3 contains 12 residues. Germline V gene sequence: CDR1 KGHSH, CDR2 LQKENI. The CDR3 coding sequence is TGTGCCAGCTCACCGACAGGGGAGACCCAGTACTTC. Protein product: CASSPTGETQYF.

About this clone itself: The same CDR3 arises from other DNA sequences in this sample as well. The chain joins TRBV12-3 or TRBV12-4 to TRBJ1-2; no reliable D call. This CDR3 is 12 amino acids long. V was shortened by 3 bases and J by 8 bases, with 10 bases between the two germline ends. For the CDR3, the DNA is TGTGCCAGCAGTTTGGAAGGTAGCGGCTACACCTTC. It yields the protein CASSLEGSGYTF.

V usage is TRBV5-1 and J usage is TRBJ2-7, with D possibly TRBD1 on 6 matching bases. With 3 bases removed from V and 1 base from J, the gap between germline ends came to 14 bases. Per germline, CDR1 SGHRS and CDR2 YFSETQ. The CDR3 extends over 15 amino acids. Written as DNA, the CDR3 is TGCGCCAGCAGCTCCCCGGACAGACCATCCTACGAGCAGTACTTC. Encoded protein: CASSSPDRPSYEQYF.

This sequence joins TRBV7-9 and TRBJ2-3; 7 bases fit TRBD1. This CDR3 has 15 amino acids. CDR1 and CDR2 (germline): SEHNR, FQNEAQ (reference sequence). V was pared by 5 bases and J by 1 base, with 6 bases of the junction left unmatched. CDR3 protein: CASSRQGMGTDTQYF. CDR3 nucleotides: TGTGCCAGCAGCAGACAGGGTATGGGCACAGATACGCAGTATTTT.

Only one count was recorded for this clone. CDR3 protein: CASSIEATVNVDGYTF. CDR3 nucleotide sequence: TGTGCCAGTAGTATAGAGGCGACAGTCAACGTAGATGGCTACACCTTC. The chain couples TRBV19 to TRBJ1-2, with a weak D call TRBD1 (5 bases). Germline assignment: CDR1 LNHDA and CDR2 SQIVND (reference sequence). CDR3 length: 16 residues. Trimming stripped 0 bases from V and 6 bases from J, with 17 bases between.